This T cell receptor beta chain was recovered during a study of shared clonotypes between healthy human individuals. Study results and limitations: Having only a few donors restricted how much genetic and exposure-history diversity was captured. Measured sharing among donors was expected to vary with sequencing depth.

Remarks on this clone: Its antigen is not known.

Every subset's genomic DNA went evenly onto several immunoSEQ plates. Assay used: immunoSEQ multiplex PCR; TCRdb lists only in-frame clones, some missing. In the table there are a few hundred thousand clones, 60% to 70% of which are singletons. V lost 7 bases, J lost 2 bases, and 12 bases lay in between. Germline assignment: CDR1 WSHSY and CDR2 SAAADI. CDR3 size: 14 residues. Splitting of CD4+ cells produced CD45RA+ naive and CD45RA-negative memory subsets. This sequence joins TRBV10-2 and TRBJ2-1; maybe TRBD1 (5 bases). The sample taken for sequencing was memory CD4+ T cells sorted from blood. Regarding subset: CD45RA-negative fraction. The origin of this receptor is a man aged 30 to 39 in good health. CDR3 amino acids: CASNSPRAYNEQFF. DNA of the CDR3: TGCGCCAGCAACTCACCCAGGGCCTACAATGAGCAGTTCTTC.